The TCR beta chain described here comes from a study of T cells in narcolepsy. Trimming left V 4 bases short and J 4 bases short, with 5 bases between. Germline CDR1 and CDR2: SNHLY and FYNNEI. CDR3 length: 11 residues. Worth noting for this clone: Different DNA sequences within this sample yield the same CDR3.

Produced via immunoSEQ multiplex PCR; TCRdb's table is partial and in-frame only. The data hold about 30,000 clones, with over 75% observed a single time. The sequenced sample consisted of CD45RA- memory CD4+ T cells from PBMCs. The chain has TRBV2 and TRBJ2-7; D not resolved. The TCR was taken from a human donor with narcolepsy. CDR3 in amino acids: CASSARYEQYF. CDR3 bases: TGTGCCAGCAGTGCGAGATACGAGCAGTACTTC.